The source of this T cell receptor beta chain is a study of T-cell memory formation after mild COVID-19. At the level of the study: Largely, the TCR clusters proved donor specific.

Trimming stripped 3 bases from V and 2 bases from J, with 9 bases between. Germline assignment: CDR1 SGHAT and CDR2 FQNNGV. The CDR3 runs to 14 residues. This clonotype occurred a few times. Its antigen is unidentified. TCRdb processed the 5' RACE reads anew with MiXCR; each CDR3 protein has one entry. The sample consists of approximately 350,000 distinct CDR3 sequences, around 13% of them appearing once. The study, taken as a whole, reports: Contracting clones from day 15 to 85 showed balanced CD4/CD8; later expanders favored CD4+. Researchers could not confirm that second-wave clones peaking on day 37 targeted SARS-CoV-2. There were some responding clones in pre-infection memory, which suggested that cross-reactive memory had joined.

The chain uses TRBV11-2 and TRBJ2-3; the D is unclear. The receptor comes from a man between 18 and 29 years old who had mild COVID-19 (a few samples of this study predate the infection). Cell type and time point are not known. Sequenced material: PBMCs or a T cell subset sorted from them (not recorded which). The CDR3 loop reads CASSLAVYTDTQYF. The DNA of the CDR3 is TGTGCCAGCAGCTTGGCAGTTTACACAGATACGCAGTATTTT.